This TCR beta chain appears in the sequencing data of a study of cytomegalovirus exposure and HLA in healthy donors (dated by TCRdb to between 2016 and 2019). For the wider study: An earlier analysis of approximately 640 of the donors reported 250 to 300 Gb of sequence data and some 120 million unique TCR beta sequences from about 200 million T cells. Around 300 gigabases of sequencing data and approximately 85 million unique TCR sequences were included in an early release covering about 700 HLA-typed donors. Among the roughly 390 genotyped donors, around 81% belonged to the genetic ancestry cluster associated with self-reported Caucasian donors. The study aimed to test whether cataloging public T cell receptors could reveal signatures of past pathogen exposure. The study used immunosequencing to profile the T cell repertoires of around 600 subjects and linked those repertoires to cytomegalovirus serostatus. In addition to the first cohort of several hundred subjects, a separate validation cohort of over 90 different subjects was used. To predict cytomegalovirus infection status, the study brought together high-throughput TCR immunosequencing, statistical association of individual TCRs with disease status, and machine learning. In a later analysis, previously published TCR beta repertoires from hundreds of donors were re-analyzed and high-resolution HLA genotyping was added so that TCR occurrence patterns could be studied. Rather than drawing on any new phenotypic data, the later analysis identified candidate immune exposures from TCR beta sequences and the way those sequences occurred across donors. An earlier analysis of 500 to 650 of the donors applied high-throughput TCR beta sequencing to assess whether each TCR beta V gene segment acted as functional or pseudogenic. Donor age, sex, ethnicity and CMV serostatus were collected together with the repertoire data. In a later genetic analysis, genome-wide SNP genotypes for about 55% of the roughly 700 donors were used, and that subset was treated as a discovery cohort. Every repertoire in the discovery cohort had been generated on one and the same sequencing platform. Both class I and class II loci were covered by HLA typing, at four-digit resolution. Typing coverage differed by locus: A, B, C, DRB1 and DQB1 were typed in roughly 620-640 donors, DQA1 in about 550, DPA1 in around 580, and DPB1 in just under 480. Several DR-DQ haplotypes were handled as single units for association and clustering because linkage in the cohort was strong. Across around 400 genotyped donors of the cohort, an average of about 220,000 unique TCR beta nucleotide sequences per donor were sequenced, and roughly 20% of those sequences were non-productive. Overall study outcomes, separate from this receptor: In a later analysis, HLA-associated TCR beta chains showed more clonal expansion and lower generation probabilities than non-associated chains that were equally common. The 87-base-pair reads could not distinguish some IMGT-functional V segments, including TRBV6-2 and TRBV6-3, so those segments were excluded. The study listed 150 to 200 TCR beta chains as associated with cytomegalovirus. The sequencing pipeline was judged likely to have produced a cluster of highly shared sequence variants as a technical artifact. A further reported finding was that TCR beta sequences accurately predicted the HLA-A and HLA-B alleles for most subjects in the first cohort. V-gene and J-gene trimming of TCR beta chains was associated with a missense DCLRE1C variant in a later genetic analysis, and the association was replicated in an independent cohort. A later analysis found that most CMV-associated TCR beta chains appeared HLA-restricted, with HLA associations seemingly driven largely by CMV exposure. At a false discovery rate of 0.05, a later analysis linked around 17,000 TCR beta sequences to specific HLA alleles. Only TCR beta chains were sequenced in this cohort, and the absence of alpha or paired-chain data limited detectable features. An earlier analysis of 450 to 750 of the donors showed that most TCR beta V segments appeared in productive rearrangements either about 90% or about 30% of the time, which broadly matched IMGT annotations. Presence/absence analyses assumed roughly uniform sequencing depth across donors, an assumption that may not hold. Assigning TCR associations to individual alleles was difficult when HLA alleles, especially DR and DQ, strongly co-occurred. While some public TCRs were present in many individuals, most TCR sequences turned up only very rarely across donors. Because some donors lacked HLA typing at each locus, the association tests relied only on the typed subset. A later genetic analysis reported fewer N-insertions in productive TCRs among donors in an Asian-associated ancestry cluster than the roughly 700-donor mean. Because counts were too low, roughly 18 rarely observed V segments, including chromosome 9 orphons, were left out of the earlier analysis of about 500 of the donors. Three of the identified cytomegalovirus-associated TCR beta chains were confirmed in vitro to be specific for cytomegalovirus antigens. Linkage disequilibrium might explain the correlated functional status among segregating V segments, but an unknown experimental factor could not be ruled out. A later analysis found that TCR association rates varied across HLA loci, with DRB1 alleles showing the most associated TCRs and HLA-C alleles the fewest. In both the original and validation cohorts, the classifier was reported to diagnose cytomegalovirus status with high specificity and sensitivity. It was suggested by the authors that the approach could potentially be generalized to other disease states and immunological phenotypes. CMV serostatus was the only immune exposure information available for the cohort. According to a later analysis, parvovirus B19, influenza, CMV and Epstein-Barr virus appeared linked to several top co-occurrence clusters.

The library was built by means of the immunoSEQ multiplex PCR assay. For the multiplex PCR, a mixture combining 60 forward primers for TCR Vbeta segments and 13 reverse primers for TCR Jbeta segments was used. The CDR3 region of rearranged TCR beta genes was amplified from genomic DNA by a multiplex PCR assay. On the Illumina HiSeq System, the amplified TCR beta libraries were sequenced as 87-base-pair reads. The study's own analysis went as follows. Across the 666 repertoires, a later analysis counted 78 million or so unique TCR beta chains, roughly 11 million of which were shared by at least two donors. Raw reads were error-corrected and collapsed into unique sequences with a nearest-neighbor algorithm that merged closely related sequences to remove PCR and sequencing errors. CDR3 sequences were aligned to IMGT reference sequences to assign V, D and J gene segments. For a sequence to be retained, a match of at least six nucleotides to both a V gene segment and a J gene segment was required. A rearrangement counted as productive if the CDR3 had no stop codons and remained in frame with V and J, and every other rearrangement counted as non-productive. Following IMGT convention, CDR3 was defined as the stretch from the second conserved V-encoded cysteine up to the conserved J-encoded phenylalanine. Sequences without an unambiguous match to a single V gene segment were excluded from the earlier analysis of about 630 of the donors. An earlier analysis of several hundred of the donors called V segments functional above 56.7% productive rearrangements and segregating when the between-donor standard deviation exceeded 5%. To diagnose cytomegalovirus status from the catalog of TCR beta chain sequences, a statistical classification framework was built. In a later analysis, TCR nucleotide sequences were compared against IMGT/GENE-DB human TR gene sequences so that V and J genes could be assigned. In a later analysis, CDR3 sequences and most-parsimonious VDJ recombination scenarios were assigned using the TCRdist pipeline. In a later analysis, each TCR beta chain was defined by its CDR3 amino acid sequence together with its V-gene family, and reads lacking a unique V-gene family were excluded. To address suspected cross-contamination and a sequencing artifact, a later analysis removed 550 to 750 highly shared, low-generation-probability nucleotide sequences. In a later analysis, a clonal expansion index was calculated for each public chain from normalized within-repertoire ranks of inferred template counts. In a later analysis, generation probabilities were computed with a VDJ recombination model fitted to out-of-frame rearrangements, and the resulting probabilities were checked against IGoR. A later analysis scored TCR-TCR, TCR-HLA and TCR-CMV co-occurrence with hypergeometric tests, applying a repertoire-size bias correction to TCR pairs. To estimate false discovery rates, a later analysis permuted the HLA or CMV assignments 20 times. In a later analysis, co-occurring TCRs were grouped with DBSCAN, and TCRdist sequence similarity was added when clustering was performed within HLA-allele-positive subsets. Repertoires with fewer than 30,000 or more than 120,000 public chains, plus five repertoires with anomalous nucleotide sharing, were excluded from co-occurrence clustering. TCRdb took this table from immuneACCESS and kept in-frame rearrangements with V and J called. Such tables lack part of the clones; where checked against another copy, unresolved V genes explain under half of the gap, and the rest is unexplained. The V and J calls and clone size come from that table; D and trimming were worked out from the DNA. For this sample there are 100,000 to 150,000 clones; over 70% appear just once. Clones ranked in the top ten supply around 1.5% of the sample.

The cohort consisted of 600 or so healthy bone marrow donors. At the time of sampling, every cohort member was nominally healthy, though immune exposures that went unrecorded were likely present. The donor was CMV seronegative and belonged to the group of several hundred seronegative cohort members. Every donor gave a peripheral blood sample, and the peripheral blood mononuclear cells from that sample were used for TCR beta sequencing. The Qiagen DNeasy Blood Extraction Kit was used to extract genomic DNA from the blood cell samples. A word on this clone: Its antigen remains undetermined. No base qualities exist here, and no much larger clone lies one base off it.

CDR1 and CDR2 were assigned from the germline V gene as MNHNS and SASEGT. Here V drops 6 bases and J drops 2 bases, and the junction holds 7 bases not matched to any gene. Spanning cysteine to phenylalanine, the CDR3 consists of 15 amino acids. Only CDR3 DNA is held: 45 bases, read in frame from base 1. The sequence joins TRBV6-1 to TRBJ1-5, and 7 bases in between align with TRBD1. The specimen sequenced was PBMCs. The source of this sequence is a woman between 18 and 30 years old in good health and CMV-seronegative. CDR3 reads: CASRRDRAGNQPQHF. Read as DNA, the sequence is TGTGCCAGCAGGCGGGACAGAGCTGGCAATCAGCCCCAGCATTTT.